This T cell receptor beta chain is drawn from a study of memory CD4+ T cells and cytomegalovirus serostatus. Study information: Healthy Belgian adult donors included about nine CMV-positive and about two dozen CMV-negative people.

General study results and limits: Each of 55 to 80 CMV-associated TCRbeta sequences occurred in one to five individuals.

Germline CDR1 reads ENHRY; CDR2 reads SYGVKD. The ends were cut back, 6 bases at V and 3 bases at J, with 8 bases in the middle. The CDR3 extends over 12 amino acids. On this clone: The antigen remains undetermined.

Single viable CD3+CD4+CD8-CD45RO+ cells were sorted as the memory CD4+ T cells. CMV serostatus came from serum IgG against pp150, pp28, p38, p52. In the original workflow: Out-of-frame sequences were removed, leaving a few million distinct TCRbeta sequences. Repertoires were generated with immunoSEQ multiplex PCR, while TCRdb's copy carries only in-frame clones and drops some. That table furnishes V, J and clone size, whereas the DNA furnished D and trimming. The data hold around 41,000 clones, with around 80% observed a single time. The TCR originated in an adult in good health and CMV-seronegative. Sequenced sample: memory CD4+ T cells from blood. This sequence joins TRBV10-3 and TRBJ2-5; the D is unclear. The CDR3 spells CAIRDREETQYF. CDR3 DNA sequence: TGTGCCATCAGAGATAGAGAAGAGACCCAGTACTTC.